This TCR beta chain was recovered during a study of response to subunit inactivated influenza vaccine. Study outcomes and limitations: It was suggested by the authors that few new T cells are recruited by each seasonal influenza vaccination.

On this clonotype itself: No antigen is known for it.

After removal of 3 bases from V and 1 base from J, the junction contained 9 bases not matched to a gene. Germline V gene lookup returns CDR1 KGHDR and CDR2 SFDVKD. This CDR3 has 18 residues. From the RT-PCR reads, TCRdb called clonotypes with MiXCR, one entry per CDR3 protein. The sample includes roughly 150,000 distinct CDR3 sequences, roughly 11% seen only once; the top ten take about an eighth. This sequence joins TRBV24-1 and TRBJ2-2; 8 nucleotides match TRBD2. The specimen comprised non-naive T cells sorted from PBMCs, sampled roughly 46 days after vaccination. The TCR was taken from a man over 45 who received an inactivated influenza vaccine. CDR3 amino acids: CATSDARGGRRNTGELFF. As DNA, the CDR3 is TGTGCCACCAGTGATGCCCGGGGGGGACGGAGGAACACCGGGGAGCTGTTTTTT.